The next 21 T cell receptor beta chains were all read from a single sample in a study of cytomegalovirus exposure and HLA in healthy donors. Primers: 60 Vbeta forward and 13 Jbeta reverse. The method was immunoSEQ multiplex PCR; TCRdb's version includes in-frame clones alone and lacks a portion of them. This repertoire shows 150,000 to 200,000 clones, 65% to 85% found once; its top ten account for about 5.6%. The sequenced sample was PBMCs. These receptors all come from a woman younger than 45 in good health and CMV-seropositive.

The chain uses TRBV18 and TRBJ1-2, with TRBD1 identical over 7 bases. Germline V gene data show CDR1 as KGHSH and CDR2 as LQKENI. V trimming: 3 bases; J trimming: 6 bases; junction bases outside the gene matches: 16. CDR3 length: 17 amino acids. Here the CDR3 DNA reads TGTGCCAGCTCACCCCAACGGACAGGCCCTCGCCTGGATGGCTACACCTTC. This translates into CASSPQRTGPRLDGYTF.

This sequence joins TRBV6-5 and TRBJ1-4, with TRBD1 matching over 7 bases. The V gene end was trimmed by 8 bases and the J gene end by 7 bases; junction bases not matched to a gene: 10. The CDR3 contains 14 residues. Germline V gene lookup returns CDR1 MNHEY and CDR2 SVGAGI. The DNA for the CDR3 is TGTGCCAGCGGCGCAGGGGGTTCCCTTGAAAAACTGTTTTTT. This gives the protein CASGAGGSLEKLFF.

J is TRBJ1-2 and V is TRBV11-3; unclear D gene. V was clipped by 4 bases and J by 6 bases, with 15 bases between them. Germline V gene lookup returns CDR1 SGHNT and CDR2 YENEEA. The CDR3 runs 14 residues. DNA of the CDR3: TGTGCCAGCAGCTCGACTCTCCGGGAAGATGGCTACACCTTC. This gives the protein CASSSTLREDGYTF.

The V call is TRBV7-6, the J call TRBJ2-4; tentatively, D is TRBD2 (6 bases). The germline CDR1 and CDR2 sequences are SGHVS and FNYEAQ. V was cut by 5 bases and J by 9 bases, with 14 bases left in between. CDR3 length: 13 residues. The CDR3 DNA reads TGTGCCAGCAGCCAGGCGGGGTATGCCATTCAGTACTTC. Encoded protein: CASSQAGYAIQYF. Supplemented by reference TRBV7-6 and TRBJ2-4, the full variable domain reads GAGVSQSPRYKVTKRGQDVALRCDPISGHVSLYWYRQALGQGPEFLTYFNYEAQQDKSGLPNDRFSAERPEGSISTLTIQRTEQRDSAMYRCASSQAGYAIQYFGAGTRLSVL.

This clone occurred once. J is TRBJ1-5 and V is TRBV6-5; maybe TRBD1 (5 bases). CDR1 is MNHEY, CDR2 SVGAGI, per germline. The CDR3 length is 13 residues. V shed 2 bases and J shed 8 bases, with 10 bases lying between them. CDR3 DNA: TGTGCCAGCAGTTACAACGGGGGTGAGCCCCAGCATTTT. Translated: CASSYNGGEPQHF.

The CDR3 here is CASSITSGSNEQFF. The DNA for the CDR3 is TGTGCCAGTAGTATTACTAGCGGAAGCAATGAGCAGTTCTTC. This chain connects TRBV19 to TRBJ2-1, with 8 bases aligning to TRBD2. The CDR3 consists of 14 residues. V lost 3 bases and J lost 6; bases outside the gene matches: 4. Per the germline V gene, CDR1 is LNHDA and CDR2 is SQIVND (reference sequence).

The V gene is TRBV5-1, the J gene TRBJ1-1, with D maybe TRBD1 (6 bases). The germline gives CDR1 SGHRS, CDR2 YFSETQ. Trimming took 2 bases from V and 4 from J, leaving 12 bases between them. The length of the CDR3 is 14 residues. The CDR3 here is CASSFFGDTTEAFF. The CDR3, as DNA: TGCGCCAGCAGCTTTTTCGGGGACACCACTGAAGCTTTCTTT.

This clone occurred a few times. The sample has other DNA sequences that encode this CDR3 too. The chain has TRBV4-1 and TRBJ1-3; TRBD1 is a possible D gene (5 bases). Trimming removed 5 bases at V and 0 bases at J, with 8 bases between. The CDR3 contains 14 residues. CDR1 and CDR2 from the germline V gene are MGHRA and YSYEKL. CDR3 protein: CASSYDSSGNTIYF. The DNA of the CDR3 is TGCGCCAGCAGCTACGACAGCTCTGGAAACACCATATATTTT.

This clone appeared once. The chain couples TRBV7-2 to TRBJ2-4, with 10 bases matching TRBD2. Germline CDR1 and CDR2: SGHTA and FQGNSA. The CDR3 has 19 residues. V was clipped by 1 base and J by 3 bases; unmatched bases: 12. The CDR3 region is CASSLGSGGAGGDKNIQYF. The DNA of the CDR3 is TGTGCCAGCAGCTTAGGGAGCGGGGGGGCCGGAGGGGACAAAAACATTCAGTACTTC.

DNA for the CDR3: TGTGCCAGCAGTCGCGACAGGATGGGGTCCTACGAGCAGTACTTC. Protein sequence: CASSRDRMGSYEQYF. V and J are TRBV6-6 and TRBJ2-7; a weak D match, TRBD1 (6 bases). Germline V gene lookup returns CDR1 MNHNY and CDR2 SVGAGI (reference sequence). The CDR3 extends over 15 amino acids. V was shortened by 5 bases and J by 1 base, with 15 bases between the two germline ends.

The gene calls are TRBV11-2 and TRBJ2-7; tentative D call: TRBD1 (6 bases). There are 14 residues in the CDR3. Trimming removed 1 base from V and 2 bases from J, with 9 bases in between. The germline V gene encodes CDR1 SGHAT and CDR2 FQNNGV. CDR3 sequence reads: CASSLGQGPYEQYF. DNA of the CDR3: TGTGCCAGCAGCTTAGGGCAGGGGCCCTACGAGCAGTACTTC.

The chain links TRBV4-1 to TRBJ1-1, with D perhaps TRBD1 (5 bases). Germline values: CDR1 MGHRA, CDR2 YSYEKL. This CDR3 comprises 15 residues. Trimming cost V 4 bases and J 6 bases, with 18 bases left between them. CDR3 sequence reads: CASSRFRQYVSEAFF. Written as DNA, the CDR3 is TGCGCCAGCAGCCGTTTCAGACAGTATGTCTCTGAAGCTTTCTTT.

The count of this clone is one. The V gene is TRBV15, the J gene TRBJ2-2; tentative D call: TRBD1 (5 bases). V was trimmed by 0 bases and J by 4 bases, leaving 21 bases between them. The CDR3 sequence is 19 residues long. Looked up from germline, CDR1 is LNHNV and CDR2 is YYDKDF (reference sequence). CDR3 DNA sequence: TGTGCCACCAGCAGAGACGGTTGGGAACGGCTCCAGGGCACCGGGGAGCTGTTTTTT. The encoded protein is CATSRDGWERLQGTGELFF.

The V and J genes are TRBV18 and TRBJ2-4; TRBD2 agrees at 8 bases. CDR3 size: 16 residues. V lost 2 bases to trimming and J lost 5 bases; unmatched junction nucleotides: 8. CDR1 and CDR2 (germline): KGHSH, LQKENI. CDR3 sequence (DNA): TGTGCCAGCTCACCATCGGGGGGGCGAGCTGAAAACATTCAGTACTTC. It encodes CASSPSGGRAENIQYF. The full variable domain, its missing parts supplied by reference TRBV18 and TRBJ2-4, is NAGVMQNPRHLVRRRGQEARLRCSPMKGHSHVYWYRQLPEEGLKFMVYLQKENIIDESGMPKERFSAEFPKEGPSILRIQQVVRGDSAAYFCASSPSGGRAENIQYFGAGTRLSVL.

The chain employs TRBV2 and TRBJ1-2; TRBD1 aligns across 9 bases. The CDR3 has 16 amino acids. Germline loops: CDR1 SNHLY, CDR2 FYNNEI. The J segment lost 4 bases and the V segment lost 5 bases, leaving 11 bases of the junction unmatched. The CDR3 DNA is TGTGCCAGCAGTCCCCTATGGACAGGGGTCCTCTATGGCTACACCTTC. It is translated as CASSPLWTGVLYGYTF.

The chain recombines TRBV11-2 with TRBJ2-7; the match to TRBD2 covers 13 bases. CDR3 length: 16 residues. Germline CDR1 SGHAT, CDR2 FQNNGV. Trimming at V came to 5 bases and at J to 11 bases, leaving 15 bases not matched to a gene. CDR3 region: CASSPIHEGLAGKEYF. The CDR3 DNA reads as TGTGCCAGCAGCCCTATTCACGAGGGACTAGCGGGAAAGGAGTACTTC. The whole variable domain, remainder taken from reference TRBV11-2 and TRBJ2-7, is EAGVAQSPRYKIIEKRQSVAFWCNPISGHATLYWYQQILGQGPKLLIQFQNNGVVDDSQLPKDRFSAERLKGVDSTLKIQPAKLEDSAVYLCASSPIHEGLAGKEYFGPGTRLTVT.

The chain uses TRBV2 and TRBJ2-1; possible D gene TRBD2, 5 bases. The CDR3 runs 12 residues. The germline gives CDR1 SNHLY, CDR2 FYNNEI. V was pared by 8 bases and J by 6 bases, with 11 bases between. CDR3 sequence reads: CASGFGVNEQFF. The CDR3 region has the DNA TGTGCCAGCGGTTTCGGGGTCAATGAGCAGTTCTTC. The full variable domain, in which reference TRBV2 and TRBJ2-1 provide the parts outside the CDR3, is EPEVTQTPSHQVTQMGQEVILRCVPISNHLYFYWYRQILGQKVEFLVSFYNNEISEKSEIFDDQFSVERPDGSNFTLKIRSTKLEDSAMYFCASGFGVNEQFFGPGTRLTVL.

The J gene is TRBJ1-5, the V gene TRBV5-8; D is perhaps TRBD1 (5 bases). CDR1 SGHTS and CDR2 YDEGEE come from the germline V gene. The V and J ends lost 8 bases and 2 bases respectively, with 14 bases between them. This CDR3 contains 14 residues. CDR3 loop: CARNGGEGNQPQHF. In DNA, the CDR3 is TGTGCCAGAAACGGGGGGGAGGGCAATCAGCCCCAGCATTTT.

V is TRBV6-6 and J is TRBJ2-5, with 7 nucleotides matching TRBD2. The J segment lost 5 bases and the V segment lost 8 bases, leaving 11 bases of the junction unmatched. The CDR3 is made up of 14 amino acids. Germline V gene data show CDR1 as MNHNY and CDR2 as SVGAGI (reference sequence). Written as DNA, the CDR3 is TGTGCCAGCCAAGTTCGAGCGGGGCGGGAGACCCAGTACTTC. This sequence encodes CASQVRAGRETQYF.

CDR3 sequence (DNA): TGTGCCAGCAGCCCCCAGAGGTCGAACACTGAAGCTTTCTTT. This codes for CASSPQRSNTEAFF. The chain uses TRBV11-2 and TRBJ1-1; no definite D call. This CDR3 is built from 14 residues. Germline V gene lookup returns CDR1 SGHAT and CDR2 FQNNGV. Between the trimmed V and J ends, which lost 5 bases and 1 base, there was a span of 11 bases.

This chain connects TRBV11-2 to TRBJ2-7; D uncertain. Per germline, CDR1 SGHAT and CDR2 FQNNGV. CDR3 length: 13 residues. Trimming stripped 6 bases from V and 1 base from J, with 10 bases between. This CDR3 is CASSPDTSYEQYF. The CDR3 region has the DNA TGTGCCAGCAGTCCTGACACATCCTACGAGCAGTACTTC.